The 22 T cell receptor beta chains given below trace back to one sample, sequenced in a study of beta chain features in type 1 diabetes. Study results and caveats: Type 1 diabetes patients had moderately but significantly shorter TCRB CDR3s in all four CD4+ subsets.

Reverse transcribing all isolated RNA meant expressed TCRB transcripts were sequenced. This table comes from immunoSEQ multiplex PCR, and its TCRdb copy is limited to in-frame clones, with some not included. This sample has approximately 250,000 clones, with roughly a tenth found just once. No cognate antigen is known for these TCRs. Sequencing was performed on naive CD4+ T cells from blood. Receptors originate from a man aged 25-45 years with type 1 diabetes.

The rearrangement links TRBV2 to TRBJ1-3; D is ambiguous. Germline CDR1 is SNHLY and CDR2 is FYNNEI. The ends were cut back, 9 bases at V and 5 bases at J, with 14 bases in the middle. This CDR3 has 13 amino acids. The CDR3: CASTTDSRNTIYF. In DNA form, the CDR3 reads TGTGCCAGTACTACTGATTCCCGAAACACCATATATTTT.

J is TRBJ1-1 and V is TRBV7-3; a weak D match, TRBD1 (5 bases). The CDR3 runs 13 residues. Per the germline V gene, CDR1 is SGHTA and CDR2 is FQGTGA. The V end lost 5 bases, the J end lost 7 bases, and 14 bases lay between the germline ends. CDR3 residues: CASSTMGGGEAFF. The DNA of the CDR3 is TGTGCCAGCAGCACCATGGGGGGTGGTGAAGCTTTCTTT.

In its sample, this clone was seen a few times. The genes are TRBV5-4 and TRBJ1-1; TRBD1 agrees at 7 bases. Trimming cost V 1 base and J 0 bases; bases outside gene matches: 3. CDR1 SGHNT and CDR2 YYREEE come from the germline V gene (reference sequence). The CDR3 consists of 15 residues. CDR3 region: CASSLKGTVNTEAFF. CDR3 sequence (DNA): TGTGCCAGCAGCTTGAAAGGGACAGTGAACACTGAAGCTTTCTTT.

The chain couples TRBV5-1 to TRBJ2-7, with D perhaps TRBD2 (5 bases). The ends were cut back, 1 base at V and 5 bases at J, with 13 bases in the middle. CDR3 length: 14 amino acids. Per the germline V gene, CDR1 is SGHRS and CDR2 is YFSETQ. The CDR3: CASSLRTAANEQYF. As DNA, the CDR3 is TGCGCCAGCAGCTTGCGGACTGCCGCCAACGAGCAGTACTTC.

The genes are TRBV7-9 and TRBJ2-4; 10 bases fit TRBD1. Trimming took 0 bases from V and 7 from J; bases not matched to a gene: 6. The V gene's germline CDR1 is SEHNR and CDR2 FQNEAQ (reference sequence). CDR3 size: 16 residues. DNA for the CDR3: TGTGCCAGCAGCTTAGCGCGAGGACAGGGGGGGAACATTCAGTACTTC. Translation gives CASSLARGQGGNIQYF.

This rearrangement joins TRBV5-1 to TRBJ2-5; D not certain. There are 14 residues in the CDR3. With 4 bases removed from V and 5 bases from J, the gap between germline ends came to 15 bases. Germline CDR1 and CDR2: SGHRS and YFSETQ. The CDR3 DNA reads TGCGCCAGCAGCCCCGAGGCCACCTCCGAGACCCAGTACTTC. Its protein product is CASSPEATSETQYF.

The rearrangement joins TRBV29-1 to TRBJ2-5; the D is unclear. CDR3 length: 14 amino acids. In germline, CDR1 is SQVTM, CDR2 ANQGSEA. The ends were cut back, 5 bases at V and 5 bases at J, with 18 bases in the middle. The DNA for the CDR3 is TGCAGCGTTCTACCCCCTATGTCCCCTGAGACCCAGTACTTC. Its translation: CSVLPPMSPETQYF.

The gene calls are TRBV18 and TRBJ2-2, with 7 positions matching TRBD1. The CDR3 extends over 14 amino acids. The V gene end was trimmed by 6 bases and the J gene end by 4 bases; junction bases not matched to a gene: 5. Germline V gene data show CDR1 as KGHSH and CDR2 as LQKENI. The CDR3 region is CASSPTGITGELFF. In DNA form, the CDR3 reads TGTGCCAGCTCCCCGACAGGGATCACCGGGGAGCTGTTTTTT.

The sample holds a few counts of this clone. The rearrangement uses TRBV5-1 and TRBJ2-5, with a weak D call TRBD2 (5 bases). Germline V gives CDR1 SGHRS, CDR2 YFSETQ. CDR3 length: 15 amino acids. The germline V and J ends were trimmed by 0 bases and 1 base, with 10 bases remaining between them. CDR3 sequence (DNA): TGCGCCAGCAGCTTGGCCGGACTGAGCCAAGAGACCCAGTACTTC. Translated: CASSLAGLSQETQYF.

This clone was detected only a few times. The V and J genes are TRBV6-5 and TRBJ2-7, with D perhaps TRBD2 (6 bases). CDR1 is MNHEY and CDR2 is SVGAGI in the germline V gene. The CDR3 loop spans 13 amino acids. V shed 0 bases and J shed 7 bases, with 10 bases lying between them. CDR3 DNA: TGTGCCAGCAGTTACTCTGGGGCGGGGGAGCAGTACTTC. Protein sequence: CASSYSGAGEQYF.

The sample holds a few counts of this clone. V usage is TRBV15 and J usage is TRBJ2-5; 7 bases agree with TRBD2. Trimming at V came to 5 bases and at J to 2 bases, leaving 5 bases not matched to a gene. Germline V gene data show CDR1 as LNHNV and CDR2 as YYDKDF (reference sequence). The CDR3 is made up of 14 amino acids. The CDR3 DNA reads TGTGCCACCAGCGTCCGGGGGGAGCAAGAGACCCAGTACTTC. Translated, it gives CATSVRGEQETQYF.

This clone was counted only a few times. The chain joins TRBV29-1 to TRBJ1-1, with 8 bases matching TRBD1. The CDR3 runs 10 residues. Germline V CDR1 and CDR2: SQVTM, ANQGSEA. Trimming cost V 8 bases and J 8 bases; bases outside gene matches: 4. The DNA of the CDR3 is TGCAGCACCCGGGACAGGGAAGCTTTCTTT. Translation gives CSTRDREAFF. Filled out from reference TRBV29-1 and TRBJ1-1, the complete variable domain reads SAVISQKPSRDICQRGTSLTIQCQVDSQVTMMFWYRQQPGQSLTLIATANQGSEATYESGFVIDKFPISRPNLTFSTLTVSNMSPEDSSIYLCSTRDREAFFGQGTRLTVV.

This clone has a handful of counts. CDR3: CASSPGGTGISYEQYF. DNA of the CDR3: TGTGCCAGCAGCCCCGGGGGGACAGGGATCTCCTACGAGCAGTACTTC. J is TRBJ2-7 and V is TRBV9; TRBD1 agrees at 9 bases. The germline V gene encodes CDR1 SGDLS and CDR2 YYNGEE. This CDR3 has 16 amino acids. V lost 4 bases and J lost 0; bases outside the gene matches: 8.

The chain's CDR3 is CASRRGFDRGSSYEQYF. The CDR3 DNA follows: TGTGCCAGTAGGCGAGGTTTCGACAGGGGATCCTCCTACGAGCAGTACTTC. V and J are TRBV19 and TRBJ2-7, with 8 bases aligning to TRBD1. The V gene's germline CDR1 is LNHDA and CDR2 SQIVND (reference sequence). The CDR3 covers 17 residues. The trim removed 6 bases at V and 0 bases at J, leaving 13 bases unmatched. The full variable domain, with the rest looked up from reference TRBV19 and TRBJ2-7, is DGGITQSPKYLFRKEGQNVTLSCEQNLNHDAMYWYRQDPGQGLRLIYYSQIVNDFQKGDIAEGYSVSREKKESFPLTVTSAQKNPTAFYLCASRRGFDRGSSYEQYFGPGTRLTVT.

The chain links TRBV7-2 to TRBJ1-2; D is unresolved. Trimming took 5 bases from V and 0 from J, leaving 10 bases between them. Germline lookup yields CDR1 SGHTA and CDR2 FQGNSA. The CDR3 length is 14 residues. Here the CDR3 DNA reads TGTGCCAGCAGCCGCCTACCTACTAACTATGGCTACACCTTC. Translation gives CASSRLPTNYGYTF. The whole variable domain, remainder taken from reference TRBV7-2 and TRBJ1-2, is GAGVSQSPSNKVTEKGKDVELRCDPISGHTALYWYRQSLGQGLEFLIYFQGNSAPDKSGLPSDRFSAERTGGSVSTLTIQRTQQEDSAVYLCASSRLPTNYGYTFGSGTRLTVV.

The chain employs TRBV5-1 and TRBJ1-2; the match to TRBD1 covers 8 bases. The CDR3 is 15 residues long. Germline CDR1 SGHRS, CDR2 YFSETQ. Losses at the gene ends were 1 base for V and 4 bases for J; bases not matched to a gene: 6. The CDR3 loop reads CASSLYQGAGYGYTF. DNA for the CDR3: TGCGCCAGCAGCTTGTACCAGGGGGCTGGCTATGGCTACACCTTC. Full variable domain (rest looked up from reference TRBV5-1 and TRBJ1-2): KAGVTQTPRYLIKTRGQQVTLSCSPISGHRSVSWYQQTPGQGLQFLFEYFSETQRNKGNFPGRFSGRQFSNSRSEMNVSTLELGDSALYLCASSLYQGAGYGYTFGSGTRLTVV.

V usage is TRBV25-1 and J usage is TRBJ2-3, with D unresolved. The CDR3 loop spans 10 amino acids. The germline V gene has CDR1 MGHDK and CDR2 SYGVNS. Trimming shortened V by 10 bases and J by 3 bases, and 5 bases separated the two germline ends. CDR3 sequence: CATSTDTQYF. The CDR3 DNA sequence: TGTGCCACCTCGACAGATACGCAGTATTTT.

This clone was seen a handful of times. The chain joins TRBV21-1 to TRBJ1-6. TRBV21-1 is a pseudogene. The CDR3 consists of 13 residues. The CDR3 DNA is TGTGCCAGCAGCCACCGGGTTCTGAATCCCCTCCACTTT. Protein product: CASSHRVLNPLHF.

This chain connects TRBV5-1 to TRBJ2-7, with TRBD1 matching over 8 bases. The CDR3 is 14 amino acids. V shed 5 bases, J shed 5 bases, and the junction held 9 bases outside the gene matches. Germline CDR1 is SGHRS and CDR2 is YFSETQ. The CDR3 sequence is CASSGQGALNEQYF. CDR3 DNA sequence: TGCGCCAGCAGTGGGCAGGGGGCGCTCAACGAGCAGTACTTC.

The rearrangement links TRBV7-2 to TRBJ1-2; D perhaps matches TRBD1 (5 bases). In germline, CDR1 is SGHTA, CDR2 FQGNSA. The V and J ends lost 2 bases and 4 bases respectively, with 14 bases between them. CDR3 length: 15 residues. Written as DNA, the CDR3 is TGTGCCAGCAGCTTAATGGCAGGGATGAGCTATGGCTACACCTTC. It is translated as CASSLMAGMSYGYTF.

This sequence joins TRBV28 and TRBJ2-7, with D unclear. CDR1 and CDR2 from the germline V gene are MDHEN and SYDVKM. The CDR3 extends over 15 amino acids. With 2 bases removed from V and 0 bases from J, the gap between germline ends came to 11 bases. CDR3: CASSLPRRSSYEQYF. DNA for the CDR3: TGTGCCAGCAGTTTACCGCGCAGGTCCTCCTACGAGCAGTACTTC.

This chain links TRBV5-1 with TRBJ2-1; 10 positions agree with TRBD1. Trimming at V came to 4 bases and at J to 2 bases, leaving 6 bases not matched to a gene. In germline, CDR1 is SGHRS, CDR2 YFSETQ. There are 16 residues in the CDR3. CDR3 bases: TGCGCCAGCAGCGGGGGACAGGGGCAAGCCTACAATGAGCAGTTCTTC. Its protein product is CASSGGQGQAYNEQFF. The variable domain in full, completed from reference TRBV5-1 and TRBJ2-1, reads KAGVTQTPRYLIKTRGQQVTLSCSPISGHRSVSWYQQTPGQGLQFLFEYFSETQRNKGNFPGRFSGRQFSNSRSEMNVSTLELGDSALYLCASSGGQGQAYNEQFFGPGTRLTVL.